This entry concerns a single TCR beta chain. This sample stems from a study of blood T cell repertoires in COVID-19. Overall study: Both acute and convalescent COVID-19 samples were obtained from the United States, Italy and Spain. PBMCs, B-cell-depleted T cells, or T cells were the source of the cDNA or gDNA that made up the material.

As handled by the study authors: Reference gene primer amplification gave nucleated cell count estimates. Repertoires were generated with immunoSEQ multiplex PCR, while TCRdb's copy carries only in-frame clones and drops some. V and J calls plus clone size are reproduced from that table; the DNA served to infer D and trimming. The sample carries roughly 140,000 clones, roughly nine tenths recorded once. The sample comprised peripheral blood. The sequence derives from a woman aged 60-75 years with active COVID-19.

The DNA of the CDR3 is TGTGCCAGCAGCTTAGGACTGAAACCTATGAGAGAGACCCAGTACTTC. Protein: CASSLGLKPMRETQYF. The chain carries TRBV7-2 and TRBJ2-5, with D unclear. Trimming removed 1 base at V and 4 bases at J, with 16 bases between. CDR3 length equals 16 residues. Germline V gene lookup returns CDR1 SGHTA and CDR2 FQGNSA.